This T cell receptor (beta chain) was identified during a study of blood T cells in healthy people across ages. The study's findings and limits: Calculation of diversity from one million T cells yielded estimates considered to be underestimates.

Sample-barcoded 5' priming and a J-beta primer mix drove a second PCR of roughly 6 to 12 cycles. TCRdb reprocessed the 5' RACE reads with MiXCR, giving one entry per CDR3 protein. The sample carries approximately 780,000 distinct CDR3 sequences, roughly 25% recorded once. This CDR3 has 14 amino acids. Deletions cut 0 bases from V and 2 bases from J, with 9 bases between. CDR1 is SGHRS, CDR2 YFSETQ, per germline. A remark on this clonotype: Its target is unknown.

The data also belong to a second study, concerning T cells of mothers and their children.

The sample was blood. The chain joins TRBV5-1 to TRBJ2-7; D perhaps matches TRBD2 (5 bases). This receptor was taken from a boy aged 5 to 17 in good health. The chain's CDR3 is CASSLAGFAYEQYF. CDR3 nucleotides: TGCGCCAGCAGCTTGGCGGGGTTCGCCTACGAGCAGTACTTC.